These T cell receptor beta chains were read from a single sample in a study of T cells in Graves' hyperthyroidism and ophthalmopathy. Each CDR3 protein is one row after TCRdb ran MiXCR on the multiplex PCR reads. The data show hundreds of thousands of distinct CDR3 sequences, less than 15% seen once. Material: blood. All receptors derive from a woman aged 18-29 years with Graves' hyperthyroidism. Both conserved end residues are part of each CDR3. The order of the fields is D gene, J gene, CDR3 length, V gene, clone size, CDR3 DNA, CDR3 protein. The D gene is left open where the match is weak. Clone size is stated in some rows and not others, as once, few, many or a class when expanded.

-,TRBJ1-6,16,TRBV7-9,few,TGTGCCAGCAGCTTAGAGGAGGGGAAGACAGATTCACCCCTCCACTTT,CASSLEEGKTDSPLHF
-,TRBJ1-5,14,TRBV20-1,few,TGCAGTGCTAGACTCGCTGCTCGCAATCAGCCCCAGCATTTT,CSARLAARNQPQHF
-,TRBJ2-7,14,TRBV20-1,-,TGCAGTACTCCCGGGACTTTCTCCTACAATGAGCAGTACTTC,CSTPGTFSYNEQYF
TRBD1,TRBJ2-6,15,TRBV5-1,few,TGCGCCAGCAGCGCAGGGGGTGGTGGGGCCAACGTCCTGACTTTC,CASSAGGGGANVLTF
TRBD2,TRBJ2-5,14,TRBV7-7,many,TGTGCTAGCAGCTTATCACTAGCGGGGGAGACCCAGTACTTC,CASSLSLAGETQYF
TRBD2,TRBJ2-5,17,TRBV7-9,many,TGTGCCAGCAGCTTTGGCCTAGCGGGGCCGGGTAAAGAGACCCAGTACTTC,CASSFGLAGPGKETQYF
-,TRBJ1-2,16,TRBV4-2,-,TGTGCCAGCAGCCAAGGGGGGCAGGAGATCATCTATGGCTACACCTTC,CASSQGGQEIIYGYTF
-,TRBJ2-2,17,TRBV7-9,few,TGTGCCAGCAGCCGGAGAAGCAGGGAGGTGGGCACCGGGGAGCTGTTTTTT,CASSRRSREVGTGELFF
-,TRBJ2-5,15,TRBV5-5,many,TGTGCCAGCAGCTTGTTTGTGTCGATACAAGAGACCCAGTACTTC,CASSLFVSIQETQYF
TRBD2,TRBJ2-1,15,TRBV30,many,TGTGCCTCCCATCCAAGGGGCGGGAGGGTAAATGAGCAGTTCTTC,CASHPRGGRVNEQFF
-,TRBJ2-7,16,TRBV7-9,many,TGTGCCAGCCAGTCACTTACAGGGTCTGGGTCCTACGAGCAGTACTTC,CASQSLTGSGSYEQYF
-,TRBJ2-3,16,TRBV19,few,TGTGCCAGTAGTATAGGCCCCGCGGGTGTCGGAGATACGCAGTATTTT,CASSIGPAGVGDTQYF
-,TRBJ1-5,14,TRBV2,many,TGTGCCAGCAGTGTCGGAGGGGTGAGACAGCCCCAGCATTTT,CASSVGGVRQPQHF
-,TRBJ1-1,14,TRBV29-1,once,TGCAGCGTTGATTTGGGGGGGTTAAACACTGAAGCTTTCTTT,CSVDLGGLNTEAFF
TRBD2,TRBJ2-1,17,TRBV7-3,few,TGTGCCAGCAGCGGGGTTAGCGGGAGGCTATCAAACAATGAGCAGTTCTTC,CASSGVSGRLSNNEQFF
-,TRBJ1-5,15,TRBV3-1,-,TGTGCCAGCAGCCAGCAGGGGAATAGCAATCAGCCCCAGCATTTT,CASSQQGNSNQPQHF
TRBD1,TRBJ1-6,12,TRBV27,few,TGTGCCAGCAGCTCGGACAGGCCTTTTCTCCACTTT,CASSSDRPFLHF
TRBD2,TRBJ2-1,18,TRBV7-9,many,TGTGCCAGCAGCTCCCCCGGGACTAGCGCATACGCGACGAATGAGCAGTTCTTC,CASSSPGTSAYATNEQFF
-,TRBJ1-2,13,TRBV12-3/TRBV12-4,-,TGTGCCAGCAGTTTATCGGTGATGGAGGGCTACACCTTC,CASSLSVMEGYTF
-,TRBJ2-3,15,TRBV24-1,few,TGTGCCACCAGTGACGTACCAGGGGTGTCAGATACGCAGTATTTT,CATSDVPGVSDTQYF
-,TRBJ2-7,14,TRBV7-9,-,TGTGCCAGCAGCCAGACAGTTAACTCCTACGAGCAGTACTTC,CASSQTVNSYEQYF
-,TRBJ2-3,16,TRBV2,many,TGTGCCAGCAGTGAACCTGGGACCGCTCGGGTCGATACGCAGTATTTT,CASSEPGTARVDTQYF
-,TRBJ1-2,15,TRBV11-3,-,TGTGCCAGCAGCTTGGGGGGCCAGAGCTCCTATGGCTACACCTTC,CASSLGGQSSYGYTF
-,TRBJ2-1,14,TRBV7-2,-,TGTGCCAGCAGCTTACTTTTGGGGCGTAATGAGCAGTTCTTC,CASSLLLGRNEQFF
-,TRBJ2-7,16,TRBV27,many,TGTGCCAGCAGTCCCCGGTTCATAGCGGAGACCTACGAGCAGTACTTC,CASSPRFIAETYEQYF
TRBD1,TRBJ2-4,14,TRBV9,few,TGTGCCAGCAGCCCAGGGGGCAGGGAAAACATTCAGTACTTC,CASSPGGRENIQYF
TRBD2,TRBJ2-3,17,TRBV7-2,many,TGTGCCAGCAGAGGGCCGACTAGCGGGCCGGGCACAGATACGCAGTATTTT,CASRGPTSGPGTDTQYF
TRBD2,TRBJ2-7,14,TRBV7-6,-,TGTGCCAGCAGCAAGACTAGCGGTCTATTCGAGCAGTACTTC,CASSKTSGLFEQYF
-,TRBJ2-3,15,TRBV27,few,TGTGCCAGCAGTTTGGGAGTGGCGGGTCTAGATACGCAGTATTTT,CASSLGVAGLDTQYF
-,TRBJ1-5,15,TRBV7-8,-,TGTGCCAGCAGCTTAGGGCAGGGGAACAATCAGCCCCAGCATTTT,CASSLGQGNNQPQHF
TRBD2,TRBJ2-7,15,TRBV28,many,TGTGCCAGCAGTTTATCTAGCGGGATGATCTACGAGCAGTACTTC,CASSLSSGMIYEQYF
-,TRBJ2-1,15,TRBV4-1,-,TGCGCCAGCAGTTCCCAGGCCTCGTCAAATTGGAGGCAGTTCTTC,CASSSQASSNWRQFF
-,TRBJ1-1,13,TRBV25-1,-,TGTGCCAGCAGTGAATATATTGGCACTGAAGCTTTCTTT,CASSEYIGTEAFF
TRBD2,TRBJ2-7,14,TRBV7-8,many,TGTGCCAGCAGCTTAATACTAGCGACCTACGAGCAGTACTTC,CASSLILATYEQYF
-,TRBJ2-1,13,TRBV2,-,TGTGCCAGCCCGAGAGTCTCCTACAATGAGCAGTTCTTC,CASPRVSYNEQFF
-,TRBJ1-5,15,TRBV12-3/TRBV12-4,many,TGTGCCAGCAGTTTAGCAGGGGATCTTAATCAGCCCCAGCATTTT,CASSLAGDLNQPQHF
-,TRBJ2-7,14,TRBV13,few,TGTGCCAGCAGGTCCTACTTGGGGGACTACGAGCAGTACTTC,CASRSYLGDYEQYF
-,TRBJ2-1,16,TRBV19,-,TGTGCCAGTAGTAGGCACGCCCGGAGCTCCTACAATGAGCAGTTCTTC,CASSRHARSSYNEQFF
-,TRBJ2-2,14,TRBV15,few,TGTGCCACCAGCAGAGAGAAGCCGACCGGGGAGCTGTTTTTT,CATSREKPTGELFF
TRBD2,TRBJ2-1,14,TRBV9,few,TGTGCCAGCAGCTTGGTAGCGGGAGCTATTGAGCAGTTCTTC,CASSLVAGAIEQFF
-,TRBJ2-7,14,TRBV6-1,many,TGTGCCACCCACCCTAATGTGGCATCCTACGAGCAGTACTTC,CATHPNVASYEQYF
TRBD1,TRBJ2-7,14,TRBV6-1,-,TGTGCCAGCCACCGGGACAGGGTCTCCTACGAGCAGTACTTC,CASHRDRVSYEQYF
-,TRBJ1-1,15,TRBV27,-,TGTGCCAGCAGTTTATCGGCGGCTCCGAACACTGAAGCTTTCTTT,CASSLSAAPNTEAFF
-,TRBJ1-1,16,TRBV30,-,TGTGCCTGGAGTGTACTGGGGGGCGGTTTGAACACTGAAGCTTTCTTT,CAWSVLGGGLNTEAFF
TRBD1,TRBJ2-1,14,TRBV18,many,TGTGCCAGCTCTGCCGGACAGGGTGTAAATGAGCAGTTCTTC,CASSAGQGVNEQFF
-,TRBJ2-3,14,TRBV14,-,TGTGCCAGCAGCCGACATACAGGGTCAGATACGCAGTATTTT,CASSRHTGSDTQYF
-,TRBJ1-1,14,TRBV3-1,-,TGTGCCAGCAGCCAAAGGGAGATAGCCACTGAAGCTTTCTTT,CASSQREIATEAFF